The 2 T cell receptor beta chains presented below share a single source sample, sequenced in a study of cytotoxic CD8 clonotypes in ibrutinib-treated CLL. Measured with immunoSEQ multiplex PCR; TCRdb has only the in-frame clones, and not every one. Here the sample spans about 63,000 clones, over 60% being singletons. Sequenced material: PBMCs, taken after 12 months of ibrutinib treatment. These receptors came from a human donor with chronic lymphocytic leukemia.

This chain uses TRBV5-1 with TRBJ2-3, with D unresolved. The germline gives CDR1 SGHRS, CDR2 YFSETQ. This CDR3 has 12 residues. V was clipped by 2 bases and J by 5 bases, with 6 bases between them. CDR3 residues: CASSLGLDTQYF. In DNA form, the CDR3 reads TGCGCCAGCAGCTTAGGGTTAGATACGCAGTATTTT. Full variable domain (missing parts from reference TRBV5-1 and TRBJ2-3): KAGVTQTPRYLIKTRGQQVTLSCSPISGHRSVSWYQQTPGQGLQFLFEYFSETQRNKGNFPGRFSGRQFSNSRSEMNVSTLELGDSALYLCASSLGLDTQYFGPGTRLTVL.

The chain is built from TRBV28 and TRBJ2-7; no clear D gene. CDR3 length equals 12 residues. Trimming stripped 2 bases from V and 7 bases from J, with 9 bases between. Germline V gene sequence: CDR1 MDHEN, CDR2 SYDVKM. The CDR3 region has the DNA TGTGCCAGCAGTTTACGGAGTAGGGAGCAGTACTTC. Residues: CASSLRSREQYF.